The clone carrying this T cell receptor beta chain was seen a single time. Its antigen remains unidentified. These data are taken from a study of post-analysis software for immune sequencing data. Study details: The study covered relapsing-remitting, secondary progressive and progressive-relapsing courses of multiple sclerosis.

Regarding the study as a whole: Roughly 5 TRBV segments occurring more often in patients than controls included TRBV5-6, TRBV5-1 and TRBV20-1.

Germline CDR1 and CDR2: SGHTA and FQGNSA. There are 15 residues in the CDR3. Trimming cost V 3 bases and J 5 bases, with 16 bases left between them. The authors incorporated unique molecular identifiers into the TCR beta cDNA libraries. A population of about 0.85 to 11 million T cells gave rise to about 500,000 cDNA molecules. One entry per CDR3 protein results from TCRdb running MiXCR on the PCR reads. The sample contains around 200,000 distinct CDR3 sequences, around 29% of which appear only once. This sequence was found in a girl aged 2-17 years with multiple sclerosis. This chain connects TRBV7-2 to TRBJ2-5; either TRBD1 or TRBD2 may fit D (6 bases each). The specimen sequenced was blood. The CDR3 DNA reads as TGTGCCAGCAGCTTCGGCGGAGGGGGGTGGGAGACCCAGTACTTC. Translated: CASSFGGGGWETQYF.